The 27 T cell receptor beta chains below come from one sample, sequenced in a study of blood T cell repertoires in COVID-19. Here immunoSEQ multiplex PCR was the method, and the copy in TCRdb shows in-frame clones only, minus some. The sample holds tens of thousands of clones, less than 90% seen once. Material for sequencing was peripheral blood. The receptors shown here come from a man in his 60s with acute or convalescent COVID-19.

The V gene is TRBV12-5, the J gene TRBJ2-2; TRBD1 aligns across 7 bases. Germline V gives CDR1 LGHNT, CDR2 FRNRAP. The CDR3 is made up of 14 amino acids. The ends lost 6 bases at V and 5 bases at J; junction bases unmatched: 6. As DNA, the CDR3 is TGTGCTAGTGGAGGGGGACAGCGTACCGGGGAGCTGTTTTTT. Its protein product is CASGGGQRTGELFF.

The chain carries TRBV5-1 and TRBJ2-7, with 13 bases lining up with TRBD2. Unmatched junction bases numbered 9, after V lost 9 bases and J lost 6 bases. This CDR3 spans 14 amino acids. Germline loops: CDR1 SGHRS, CDR2 YFSETQ. CDR3 sequence: CANLRLAGGGEQYF. The CDR3 DNA reads TGCGCCAACCTACGACTAGCGGGAGGTGGCGAGCAGTACTTC.

V and J are TRBV7-2 and TRBJ2-7; the match to TRBD2 covers 9 bases. Trimming cost V 3 bases and J 3 bases; bases outside gene matches: 6. In germline, CDR1 is SGHTA, CDR2 FQGNSA. CDR3 length: 15 amino acids. CDR3 residues: CASSLVASGNYEQYF. CDR3 nucleotide sequence: TGTGCCAGCAGCTTGGTGGCTAGCGGGAACTACGAGCAGTACTTC.

The rearrangement links TRBV3-1 (or the pseudogene TRBV3-2) to TRBJ2-1; D uncertain. V was cut by 0 bases and J by 4 bases, with 10 bases left in between. The CDR3 is 15 amino acids. Germline loops: CDR1 LGHDT, CDR2 YNNKEL (reference sequence). CDR3 coding DNA: TGTGCCAGCAGCCAAGATAGAAGCGCTTACAATGAGCAGTTCTTC. This translates into CASSQDRSAYNEQFF.

CDR3 loop: CASSIIGGGPHPNEQFF. DNA of the CDR3: TGTGCCAGTAGTATTATAGGCGGGGGGCCTCACCCCAATGAGCAGTTCTTC. The chain joins TRBV19 to TRBJ2-1, with 8 bases that match TRBD2. Per germline, CDR1 LNHDA and CDR2 SQIVND (reference sequence). The CDR3 is made up of 17 amino acids. Unmatched junction bases numbered 13, after V lost 3 bases and J lost 6 bases.

The DNA for the CDR3 is TGCGCCAGCAGCCAAGATCGGGTGGAGACCCAGTACTTC. It is translated as CASSQDRVETQYF. The chain employs TRBV4-3 and TRBJ2-5; D remains ambiguous. The CDR3 contains 13 residues. Germline loops: CDR1 LGHNA, CDR2 YSLEER. Trimming shortened V by 0 bases and J by 5 bases, and 7 bases separated the two germline ends.

The V call is TRBV2, the J call TRBJ1-2; 8 nucleotides line up with TRBD1. Germline CDR1 is SNHLY and CDR2 is FYNNEI. This CDR3 has 12 amino acids. V was pared by 9 bases and J by 6 bases, with 6 bases of the junction left unmatched. The CDR3, as DNA: TGTGCCAGTAGGGACAGGTGGAATGGCTACACCTTC. This sequence encodes CASRDRWNGYTF.

The table lists this clone with a few counts. The rearrangement joins TRBV20-1 to TRBJ2-7; D possibly corresponds to TRBD1 (5 bases). CDR3 length equals 11 residues. Deletions cut 2 bases from V and 3 bases from J, with 5 bases between. CDR1 DFQATT and CDR2 SNEGSKA come from the germline V gene (reference sequence). CDR3 sequence (DNA): TGCAGTGCTAGAACAGGCTACGAGCAGTACTTC. It is translated as CSARTGYEQYF.

The V and J genes are TRBV11-2 and TRBJ2-5; TRBD1 aligns across 7 bases. V dropped 3 bases and J dropped 0; count of bases not matched to a gene: 7. There are 16 residues in the CDR3. CDR1 is SGHAT and CDR2 is FQNNGV in the germline V gene. In DNA form, the CDR3 reads TGTGCCAGCAGCTTTCTCGGGACAGCCTACCAAGAGACCCAGTACTTC. Its translation is CASSFLGTAYQETQYF.

The chain recombines TRBV19 with TRBJ2-7, with D perhaps TRBD2 (5 bases). The V end lost 5 bases, the J end lost 2 bases, and 13 bases lay between the germline ends. The CDR3 is 14 amino acids. Germline CDR1 LNHDA, CDR2 SQIVND (reference sequence). The CDR3 DNA reads as TGTGCCAGTAGTGAAGGACTGGCCACCTACGAGCAGTACTTC. It codes for CASSEGLATYEQYF.

The chain is built from TRBV19 and TRBJ2-1; 7 bases match TRBD1. The CDR3 covers 14 residues. J lost 5 bases, V lost 5 bases, and 6 bases had no gene match. CDR1 and CDR2 (germline): LNHDA, SQIVND (reference sequence). DNA for the CDR3: TGTGCCAGTAGTTGGGGGACAGCAAACAATGAGCAGTTCTTC. Translating gives CASSWGTANNEQFF.

The gene calls are TRBV30 and TRBJ1-2, with 8 bases fitting TRBD1. The germline V gene encodes CDR1 GTSNPN and CDR2 SVGIG (reference sequence). Trimming removed 3 bases from V and 8 bases from J; junction bases left unmatched: 14. This CDR3 has 15 residues. The CDR3 region is CAWSVPDRARGGYTF. The CDR3 nucleotides read TGTGCCTGGAGCGTCCCGGACAGGGCCCGTGGAGGCTACACCTTC.

CDR3 sequence: CASSLAGFQETQYF. DNA of the CDR3: TGTGCCAGCAGCTTGGCGGGGTTCCAAGAGACCCAGTACTTC. The chain is built from TRBV7-8 and TRBJ2-5; TRBD2 is a possible D gene (6 bases). The CDR3 runs to 14 residues. The ends were cut back, 3 bases at V and 1 base at J, with 9 bases in the middle. CDR1 and CDR2 (germline): SGHVS, FQNEAQ.

The CDR3: CASSSSQESAQHF. CDR3 sequence (DNA): TGTGCCAGCAGCTCAAGCCAGGAATCGGCCCAGCATTTT. The chain has TRBV9 and TRBJ1-5; unclear D gene. Looked up from germline, CDR1 is SGDLS and CDR2 is YYNGEE. The V and J ends lost 4 bases and 11 bases respectively, with 16 bases between them. This CDR3 region has 13 residues.

This chain links TRBV12-3 or TRBV12-4 with TRBJ2-5; 11 bases are a match to TRBD1. V gave up 5 bases and J gave up 7 bases; unmatched junction bases: 3. The CDR3 consists of 13 residues. Here the CDR3 DNA reads TGTGCCAGCAGTGCCGGGACAGGGGGGACCCAGTACTTC. Amino acid sequence: CASSAGTGGTQYF.

The CDR3 protein is CASSQELFQPGGTDTQYF. Written as DNA, the CDR3 is TGCGCCAGCAGCCAAGAATTGTTTCAGCCGGGGGGTACAGATACGCAGTATTTT. The genes are TRBV4-3 and TRBJ2-3, with TRBD2 matching over 7 bases. The CDR3 is made up of 18 amino acids. The germline V gene has CDR1 LGHNA and CDR2 YSLEER. V trimming: 0 bases; J trimming: 3 bases; junction bases outside the gene matches: 12.

The rearrangement links TRBV5-4 to TRBJ2-7; tentatively, D is TRBD1 (5 bases). Trimming pared 2 bases from V and 6 bases from J, leaving 15 bases between. Germline V gene data show CDR1 as SGHNT and CDR2 as YYREEE (reference sequence). This CDR3 has 14 amino acids. CDR3: CASSLSGLGREQYF. Here the CDR3 DNA reads TGTGCCAGCAGCTTATCAGGGTTGGGGCGCGAGCAGTACTTC.

The chain uses TRBV7-2 and TRBJ1-2; D perhaps matches TRBD1 (6 bases). The germline gives CDR1 SGHTA, CDR2 FQGNSA. The length of the CDR3 is 15 residues. V lost 5 bases to trimming and J lost 6 bases, with 19 bases between them. Here the CDR3 reads CASSINRVSVDGYTF. DNA of the CDR3: TGTGCCAGCAGCATAAACAGGGTCTCGGTGGATGGCTACACCTTC.

This clone turned up a few times. This chain links TRBV2 with TRBJ1-1, with 7 bases matching TRBD1. The V segment lost 7 bases and the J segment 5 bases; nucleotides outside the gene matches: 7. Germline V gene data show CDR1 as SNHLY and CDR2 as FYNNEI. This CDR3 is 13 amino acids long. The CDR3 sequence is CASKHGRGTEAFF. In nucleotides, the CDR3 is TGTGCCAGCAAGCACGGCAGGGGGACTGAAGCTTTCTTT.

The chain has TRBV11-2 and TRBJ2-1; 7 bases map to TRBD1. Losses at the gene ends were 0 bases for V and 4 bases for J; bases not matched to a gene: 3. Per germline, CDR1 SGHAT and CDR2 FQNNGV. This CDR3 has 15 residues. The CDR3 region has the DNA TGTGCCAGCAGCTTAGAGGCAGGGGGTTACAATGAGCAGTTCTTC. It codes for CASSLEAGGYNEQFF.

The chain carries TRBV18 and TRBJ1-1, with D maybe TRBD1 (5 bases). Germline CDR1 is KGHSH and CDR2 is LQKENI. CDR3 length: 13 amino acids. V was cut by 4 bases and J by 1 base, with 7 bases left in between. The CDR3 DNA sequence: TGTGCCAGCTCACGACAGAAGAACACTGAAGCTTTCTTT. It is translated as CASSRQKNTEAFF.

This clone was counted between two and nine times. The chain has TRBV4-1 and TRBJ2-5, with D possibly TRBD2 on 6 matching bases. The V end was cut by 0 bases, the J end by 7 bases, with 15 bases between. The germline gives CDR1 MGHRA, CDR2 YSYEKL. This CDR3 has 15 residues. The CDR3 spells CASSQDPLARGTQYF. DNA for the CDR3: TGCGCCAGCAGCCAAGATCCACTAGCTAGAGGGACCCAGTACTTC.

This chain joins TRBV6-5 and TRBJ2-7, with 12 bases aligning to TRBD1. This CDR3 contains 13 residues. The ends lost 8 bases at V and 7 bases at J; junction bases unmatched: 6. The germline CDR1 and CDR2 sequences are MNHEY and SVGAGI. The DNA of the CDR3 is TGTGCCAGCGGGGGACAGGGGGCGTGGGAGCAGTACTTC. Translated: CASGGQGAWEQYF.

The rearrangement uses TRBV6-5 and TRBJ1-1; D is possibly TRBD1 (5 bases). Germline loops: CDR1 MNHEY, CDR2 SVGAGI. The CDR3 totals 14 residues. Trimming removed 5 bases at V and 1 base at J, with 11 bases between. CDR3 amino acids: CASSKGSQNTEAFF. Written as DNA, the CDR3 is TGTGCCAGCAGTAAGGGGTCACAGAACACTGAAGCTTTCTTT.

The rearrangement uses TRBV5-4 and TRBJ2-3; TRBD2 matches at 7 bases. J was trimmed by 8 bases and V by 0 bases; bases with no gene match: 9. The CDR3 has 15 amino acids. Germline lookup yields CDR1 SGHNT and CDR2 YYREEE (reference sequence). DNA of the CDR3: TGTGCCAGCAGCTTGGAAGGCGGGAGAGAGGGTACGCAGTATTTT. Its protein is CASSLEGGREGTQYF.

CDR3 nucleotides: TGTGCCAGCCGGACAGTGAACACTGAAGCTTTCTTT. It is translated as CASRTVNTEAFF. The rearrangement links TRBV25-1 to TRBJ1-1, with a tentative D call TRBD1 (6 bases). This CDR3 comprises 12 residues. Germline CDR1 reads MGHDK; CDR2 reads SYGVNS. The V end was cut by 8 bases, the J end by 0 bases, with 7 bases between.

Here the CDR3 DNA reads TGTGCCAGTAGTATAACAGGGGGCGCAATGTACGAGCAGTACTTC. Protein product: CASSITGGAMYEQYF. This chain links TRBV19 with TRBJ2-7, with 9 bases aligning to TRBD1. There are 15 residues in the CDR3. The germline gives CDR1 LNHDA, CDR2 SQIVND (reference sequence). V gave up 2 bases and J gave up 4 bases; unmatched junction bases: 6.